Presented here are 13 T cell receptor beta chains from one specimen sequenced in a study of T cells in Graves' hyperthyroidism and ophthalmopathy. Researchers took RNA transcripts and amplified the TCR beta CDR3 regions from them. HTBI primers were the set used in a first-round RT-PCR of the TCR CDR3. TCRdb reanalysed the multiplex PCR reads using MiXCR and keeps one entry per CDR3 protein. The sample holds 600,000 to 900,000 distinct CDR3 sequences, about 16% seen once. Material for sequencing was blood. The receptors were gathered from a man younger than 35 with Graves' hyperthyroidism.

Here the CDR3 reads CASTGRRELFF. The CDR3 region has the DNA TGTGCCAGCACAGGGCGCCGGGAGCTGTTTTTT. The chain joins TRBV12-3 or TRBV12-4 to TRBJ2-2; D is perhaps TRBD1 (5 bases). This CDR3 region has 11 residues. V lost 7 bases and J lost 9, with 9 bases in between.

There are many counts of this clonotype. CDR3 sequence reads: CSAREGGLHNEQFF. CDR3 sequence (DNA): TGCAGTGCTAGAGAGGGAGGGCTGCACAATGAGCAGTTCTTC. The rearrangement links TRBV20-1 to TRBJ2-1; the match to TRBD2 covers 7 bases. J was trimmed by 5 bases and V by 0 bases; bases with no gene match: 4. CDR3 length: 14 amino acids. CDR1 and CDR2 (germline): DFQATT, SNEGSKA (reference sequence).

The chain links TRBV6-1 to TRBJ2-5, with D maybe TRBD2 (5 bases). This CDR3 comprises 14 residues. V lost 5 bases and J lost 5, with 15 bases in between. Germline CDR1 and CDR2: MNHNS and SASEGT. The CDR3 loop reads CASSPLRGGETQYF. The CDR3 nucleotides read TGTGCCAGCAGTCCCCTTCGAGGCGGGGAGACCCAGTACTTC.

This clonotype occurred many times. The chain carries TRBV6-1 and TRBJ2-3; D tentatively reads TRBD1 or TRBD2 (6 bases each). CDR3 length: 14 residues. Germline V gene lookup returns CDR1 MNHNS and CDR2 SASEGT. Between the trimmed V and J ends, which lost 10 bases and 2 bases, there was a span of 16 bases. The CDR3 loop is CATEPGGNTDTQYF. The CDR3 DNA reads TGTGCCACGGAGCCCGGGGGCAACACAGATACGCAGTATTTT.

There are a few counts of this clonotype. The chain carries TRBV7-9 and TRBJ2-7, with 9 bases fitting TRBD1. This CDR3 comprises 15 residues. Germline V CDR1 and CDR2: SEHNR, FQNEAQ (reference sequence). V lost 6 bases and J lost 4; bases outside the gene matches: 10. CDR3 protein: CASSPAPGQGYEQYF. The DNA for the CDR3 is TGTGCCAGCAGTCCCGCACCGGGACAGGGTTACGAGCAGTACTTC.

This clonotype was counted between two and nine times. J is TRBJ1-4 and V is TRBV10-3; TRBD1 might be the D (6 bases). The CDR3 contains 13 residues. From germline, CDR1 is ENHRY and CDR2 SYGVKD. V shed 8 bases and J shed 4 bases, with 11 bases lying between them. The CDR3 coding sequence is TGTGCCATCCAGACAGGTCTTAATGAAAAACTGTTTTTT. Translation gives CAIQTGLNEKLFF.

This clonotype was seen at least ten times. CDR3 loop: CSARSDLGSYNEQFF. The CDR3 DNA reads as TGCAGTGCTAGATCCGACCTGGGCTCCTACAATGAGCAGTTCTTC. This chain joins TRBV20-1 and TRBJ2-1; unclear D gene. The germline CDR1 and CDR2 sequences are DFQATT and SNEGSKA (reference sequence). The CDR3 is 15 amino acids. V was trimmed by 2 bases and J by 0 bases, leaving 11 bases between them.

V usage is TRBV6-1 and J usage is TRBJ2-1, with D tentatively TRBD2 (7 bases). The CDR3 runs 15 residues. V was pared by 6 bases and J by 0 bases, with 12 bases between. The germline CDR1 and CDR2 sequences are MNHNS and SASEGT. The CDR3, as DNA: TGTGCCAGCAGGGGGGGGGCGAGCTCCTACAATGAGCAGTTCTTC. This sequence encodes CASRGGASSYNEQFF.

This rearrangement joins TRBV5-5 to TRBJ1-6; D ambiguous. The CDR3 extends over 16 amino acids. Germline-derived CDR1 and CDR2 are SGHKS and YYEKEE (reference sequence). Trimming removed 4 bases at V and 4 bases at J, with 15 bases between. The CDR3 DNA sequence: TGTGCCAGCAGCCGGATGGACGGACTATATAATTCACCCCTCCACTTT. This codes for CASSRMDGLYNSPLHF.

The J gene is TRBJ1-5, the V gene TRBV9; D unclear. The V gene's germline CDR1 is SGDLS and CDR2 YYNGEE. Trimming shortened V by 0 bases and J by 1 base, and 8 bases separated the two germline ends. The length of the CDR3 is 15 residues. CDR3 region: CASSVGSSSNQPQHF. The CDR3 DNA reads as TGTGCCAGCAGCGTAGGATCCAGCAGCAATCAGCCCCAGCATTTT.

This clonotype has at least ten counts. CDR3 amino acids: CASSLAGTSGWNEQFF. The CDR3 DNA sequence: TGTGCCAGCAGCTTAGCCGGGACTAGCGGGTGGAATGAGCAGTTCTTC. This sequence joins TRBV11-3 and TRBJ2-1, with 12 nucleotides matching TRBD2. Trimming took 1 base from V and 7 from J; bases not matched to a gene: 5. This CDR3 comprises 16 residues. The V gene's germline CDR1 is SGHNT and CDR2 YENEEA.

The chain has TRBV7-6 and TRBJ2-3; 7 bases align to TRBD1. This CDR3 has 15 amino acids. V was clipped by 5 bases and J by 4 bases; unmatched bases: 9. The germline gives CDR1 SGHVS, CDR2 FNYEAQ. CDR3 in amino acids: CASSAGTEGADTQYF. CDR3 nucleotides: TGTGCCAGCAGCGCCGGGACAGAGGGCGCAGATACGCAGTATTTT.

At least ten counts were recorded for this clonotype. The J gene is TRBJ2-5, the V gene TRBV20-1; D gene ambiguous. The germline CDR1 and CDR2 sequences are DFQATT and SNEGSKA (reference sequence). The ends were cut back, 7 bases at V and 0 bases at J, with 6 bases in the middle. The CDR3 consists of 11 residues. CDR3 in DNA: TGCAGTGGGTCCAACCAAGAGACCCAGTACTTC. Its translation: CSGSNQETQYF.